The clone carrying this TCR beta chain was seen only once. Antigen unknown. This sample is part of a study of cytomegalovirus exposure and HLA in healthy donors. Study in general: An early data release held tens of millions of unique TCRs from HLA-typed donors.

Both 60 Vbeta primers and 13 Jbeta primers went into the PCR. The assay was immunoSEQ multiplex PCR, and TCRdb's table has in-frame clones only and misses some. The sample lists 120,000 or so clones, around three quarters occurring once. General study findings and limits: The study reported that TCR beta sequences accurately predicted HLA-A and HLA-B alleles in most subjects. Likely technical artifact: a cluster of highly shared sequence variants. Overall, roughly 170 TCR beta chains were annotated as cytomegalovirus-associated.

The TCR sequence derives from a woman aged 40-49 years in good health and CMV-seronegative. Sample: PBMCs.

Here the CDR3 DNA reads TGCGCCAGCAGCCAAGCCCCCACGGGGAGGAACAATCAGCCCCAGCATTTT. Translating it yields CASSQAPTGRNNQPQHF. The chain employs TRBV4-1 and TRBJ1-5; D unresolved. The germline CDR1 and CDR2 sequences are MGHRA and YSYEKL. CDR3 length: 17 amino acids. Trimming cost V 1 base and J 3 bases, with 16 bases left between them.